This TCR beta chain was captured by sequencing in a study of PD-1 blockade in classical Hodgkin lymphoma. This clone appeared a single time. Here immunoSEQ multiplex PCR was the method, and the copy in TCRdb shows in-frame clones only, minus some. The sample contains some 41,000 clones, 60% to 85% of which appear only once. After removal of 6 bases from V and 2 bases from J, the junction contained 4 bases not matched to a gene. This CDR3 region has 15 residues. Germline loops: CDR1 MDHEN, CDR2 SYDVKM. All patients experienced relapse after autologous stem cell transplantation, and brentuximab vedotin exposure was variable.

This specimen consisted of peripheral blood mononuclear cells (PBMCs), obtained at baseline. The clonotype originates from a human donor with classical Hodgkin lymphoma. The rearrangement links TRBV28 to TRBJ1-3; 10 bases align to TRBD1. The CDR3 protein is CASSPTGGPGNTIYF. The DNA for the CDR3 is TGTGCCAGCAGCCCGACAGGGGGCCCTGGAAACACCATATATTTT.